The clone carrying this TCR beta chain appeared a few times. Its antigen is currently unknown. Germline values: CDR1 MNHEY, CDR2 SMNVEV (reference sequence). The junction had 12 bases not matched to a gene; V was cut back by 5 bases and J by 2 bases. The CDR3 has 17 residues. These data belong to a study of blood T cells in healthy people across ages. Total RNA amounts of at least 6 micrograms were extracted per sample. Regarding the study as a whole: Researchers judged that diversity estimates from one million T cells fell short of true values.

Through a sample-barcoded 5' primer and a J-beta primer mix, a second PCR was run for 7 to 11 cycles. The yield of each sample was at least 3 million CDR3-containing paired-end reads. TCRdb processed the 5' RACE reads anew with MiXCR; each CDR3 protein has one entry. This table holds about 1 million distinct CDR3 sequences, more than 35% found once. This sequence was found in a woman aged 55-70 years in good health. The specimen sequenced was blood. The V call is TRBV27, the J call TRBJ2-3, with TRBD1 matching over 8 bases. The CDR3 region is CASSLLRTGWDTDTQYF. The CDR3 DNA is TGTGCCAGCAGTCTACTTCGGACAGGGTGGGACACAGATACGCAGTATTTT.